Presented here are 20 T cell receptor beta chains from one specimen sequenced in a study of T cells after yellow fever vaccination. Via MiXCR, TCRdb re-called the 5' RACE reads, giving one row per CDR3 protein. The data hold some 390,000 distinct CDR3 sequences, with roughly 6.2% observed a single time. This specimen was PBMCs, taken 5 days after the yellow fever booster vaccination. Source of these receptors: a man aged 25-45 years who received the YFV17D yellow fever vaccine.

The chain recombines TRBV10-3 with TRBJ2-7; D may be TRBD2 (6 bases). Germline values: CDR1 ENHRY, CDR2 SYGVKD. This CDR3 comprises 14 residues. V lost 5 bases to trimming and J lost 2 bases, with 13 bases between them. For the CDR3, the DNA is TGTGCCATCAGTAACGCGGGGAGAACCTACGAGCAGTACTTC. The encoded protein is CAISNAGRTYEQYF.

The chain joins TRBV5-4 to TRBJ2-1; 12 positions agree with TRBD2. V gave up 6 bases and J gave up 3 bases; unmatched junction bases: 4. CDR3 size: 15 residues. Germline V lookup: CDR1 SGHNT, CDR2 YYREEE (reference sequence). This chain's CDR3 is CASTRTSGNYNEQFF. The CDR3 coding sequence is TGTGCCAGCACACGGACTAGCGGGAACTACAATGAGCAGTTCTTC.

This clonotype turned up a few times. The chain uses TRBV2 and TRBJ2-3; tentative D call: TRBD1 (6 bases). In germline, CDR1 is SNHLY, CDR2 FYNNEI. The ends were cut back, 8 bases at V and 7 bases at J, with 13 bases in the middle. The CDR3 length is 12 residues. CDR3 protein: CASLEDSYTQYF. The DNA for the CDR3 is TGTGCCAGCCTTGAGGACAGTTATACGCAGTATTTT.

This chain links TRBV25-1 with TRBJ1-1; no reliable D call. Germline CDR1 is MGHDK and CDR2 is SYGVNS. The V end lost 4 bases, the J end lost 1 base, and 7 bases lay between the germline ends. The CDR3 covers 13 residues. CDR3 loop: CASSVDGNTEAFF. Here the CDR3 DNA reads TGTGCCAGCAGTGTGGACGGGAACACTGAAGCTTTCTTT.

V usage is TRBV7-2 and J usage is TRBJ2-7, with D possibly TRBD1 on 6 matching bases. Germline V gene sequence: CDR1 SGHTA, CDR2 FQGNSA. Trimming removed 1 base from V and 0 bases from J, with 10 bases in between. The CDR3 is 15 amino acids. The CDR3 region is CASSLGGQNSYEQYF. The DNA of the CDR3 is TGTGCCAGCAGCTTAGGGGGACAAAACTCCTACGAGCAGTACTTC.

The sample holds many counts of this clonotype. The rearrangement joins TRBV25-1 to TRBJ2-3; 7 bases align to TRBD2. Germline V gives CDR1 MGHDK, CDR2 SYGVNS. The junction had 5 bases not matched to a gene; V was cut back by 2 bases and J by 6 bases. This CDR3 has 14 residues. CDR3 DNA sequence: TGTGCCAGCAGTGAAGAGACTAGCAGTGATACGCAGTATTTT. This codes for CASSEETSSDTQYF.

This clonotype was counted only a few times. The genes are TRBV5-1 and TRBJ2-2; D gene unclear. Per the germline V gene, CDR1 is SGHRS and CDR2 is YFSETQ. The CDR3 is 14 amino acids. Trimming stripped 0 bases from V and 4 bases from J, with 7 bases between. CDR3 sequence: CASSLGHGTGELFF. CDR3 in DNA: TGCGCCAGCAGCTTGGGACACGGCACCGGGGAGCTGTTTTTT.

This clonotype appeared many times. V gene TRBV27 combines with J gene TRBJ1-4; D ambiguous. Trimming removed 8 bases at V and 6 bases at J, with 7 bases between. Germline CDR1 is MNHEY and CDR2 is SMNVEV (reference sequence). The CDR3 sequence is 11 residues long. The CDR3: CASGEDEKLFF. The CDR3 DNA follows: TGTGCCAGCGGGGAGGATGAAAAACTGTTTTTT.

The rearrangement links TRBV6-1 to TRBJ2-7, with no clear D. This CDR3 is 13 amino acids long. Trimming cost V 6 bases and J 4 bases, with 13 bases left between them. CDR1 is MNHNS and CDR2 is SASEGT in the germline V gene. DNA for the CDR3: TGTGCCAGCAGGGTGGCCAATACTTACGAGCAGTACTTC. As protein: CASRVANTYEQYF.

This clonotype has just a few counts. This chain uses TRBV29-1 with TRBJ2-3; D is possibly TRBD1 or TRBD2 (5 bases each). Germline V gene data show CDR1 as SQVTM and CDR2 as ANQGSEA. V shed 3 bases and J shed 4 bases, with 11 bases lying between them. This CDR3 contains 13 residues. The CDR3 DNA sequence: TGCAGCGTTGATAAGGGGAGCCCAGATACGCAGTATTTT. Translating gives CSVDKGSPDTQYF.

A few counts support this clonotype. This CDR3 is CASSSRGQVYSNQPQHF. CDR3 bases: TGTGCCAGCAGTTCACGGGGACAGGTATATAGCAATCAGCCCCAGCATTTT. The chain is built from TRBV12-3 or TRBV12-4 and TRBJ1-5, with 8 positions matching TRBD1. V gave up 4 bases and J gave up 0 bases; unmatched junction bases: 8. The length of the CDR3 is 17 residues.

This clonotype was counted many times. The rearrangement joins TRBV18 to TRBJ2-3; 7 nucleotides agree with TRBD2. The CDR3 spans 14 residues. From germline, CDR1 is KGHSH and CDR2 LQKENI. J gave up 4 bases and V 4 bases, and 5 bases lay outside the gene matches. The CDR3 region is CASSLREVADTQYF. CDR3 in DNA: TGTGCCAGCTCACTCCGGGAGGTGGCAGATACGCAGTATTTT.

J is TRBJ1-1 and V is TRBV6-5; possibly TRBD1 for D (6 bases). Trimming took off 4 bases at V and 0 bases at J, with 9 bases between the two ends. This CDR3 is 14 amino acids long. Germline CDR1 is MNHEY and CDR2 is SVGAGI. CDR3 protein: CASSWDTLNTEAFF. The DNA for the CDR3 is TGTGCCAGCAGTTGGGACACCCTGAACACTGAAGCTTTCTTT.

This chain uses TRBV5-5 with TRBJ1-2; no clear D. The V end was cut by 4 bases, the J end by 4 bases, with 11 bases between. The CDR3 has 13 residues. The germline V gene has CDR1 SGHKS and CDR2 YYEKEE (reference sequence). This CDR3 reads CASSGEAVYGYTF. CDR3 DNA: TGTGCCAGCAGCGGGGAAGCAGTCTATGGCTACACCTTC.

Here the CDR3 reads CASSQDLGSPDTQYF. In DNA, the CDR3 is TGCGCCAGCAGCCAAGATTTAGGTTCCCCGGATACGCAGTATTTT. The V and J genes are TRBV4-3 and TRBJ2-3; D unclear. Looked up from germline, CDR1 is LGHNA and CDR2 is YSLEER. V shed 0 bases and J shed 6 bases, with 13 bases lying between them. The CDR3 loop spans 15 amino acids.

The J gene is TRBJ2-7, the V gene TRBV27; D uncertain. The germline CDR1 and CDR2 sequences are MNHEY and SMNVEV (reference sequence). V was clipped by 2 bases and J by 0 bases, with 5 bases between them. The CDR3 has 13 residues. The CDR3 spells CASSLQVSYEQYF. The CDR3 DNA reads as TGTGCCAGCAGTTTACAGGTCTCCTACGAGCAGTACTTC.

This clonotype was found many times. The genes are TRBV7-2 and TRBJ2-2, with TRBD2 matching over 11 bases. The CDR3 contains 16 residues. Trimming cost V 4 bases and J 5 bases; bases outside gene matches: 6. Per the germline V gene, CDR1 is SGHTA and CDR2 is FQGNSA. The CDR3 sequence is CASSSIAGGPTGELFF. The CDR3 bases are TGTGCCAGCAGCTCGATAGCGGGAGGGCCTACCGGGGAGCTGTTTTTT.

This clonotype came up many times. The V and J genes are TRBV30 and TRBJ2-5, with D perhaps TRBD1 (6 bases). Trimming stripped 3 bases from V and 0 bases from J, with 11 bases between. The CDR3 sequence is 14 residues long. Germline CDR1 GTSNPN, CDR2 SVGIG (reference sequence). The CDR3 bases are TGTGCCTGGAGGACGAACAGGGACCAAGAGACCCAGTACTTC. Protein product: CAWRTNRDQETQYF.

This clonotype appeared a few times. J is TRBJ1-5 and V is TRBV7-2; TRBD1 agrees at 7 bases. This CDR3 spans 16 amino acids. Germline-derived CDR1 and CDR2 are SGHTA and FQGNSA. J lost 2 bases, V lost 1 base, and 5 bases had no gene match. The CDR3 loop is CASSLGRGLGNQPQHF. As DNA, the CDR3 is TGTGCCAGCAGCTTAGGTAGGGGGCTCGGCAATCAGCCCCAGCATTTT.

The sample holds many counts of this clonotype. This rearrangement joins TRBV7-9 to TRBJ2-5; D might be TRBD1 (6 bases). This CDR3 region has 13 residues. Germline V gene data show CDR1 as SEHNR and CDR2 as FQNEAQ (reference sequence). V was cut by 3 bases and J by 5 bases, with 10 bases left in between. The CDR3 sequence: CASSLGAAETQYF. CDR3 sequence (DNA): TGTGCCAGCAGCTTGGGGGCCGCGGAGACCCAGTACTTC.